Listed below are T cell receptor beta chains from one sample, sequenced in a study of tumor and adjacent non-tumor tissue in lung cancer. MiXCR, applied by TCRdb to the multiplex PCR reads, yields one record per CDR3 protein. The table includes approximately 100,000 distinct CDR3 sequences, about 65% detected once. The specimen sequenced was distant non-tumor lung tissue. The receptors originated from a man aged 60-69 years with non-small cell lung cancer. CDR3s include the opening cysteine and the closing phenylalanine or tryptophan. A D gene is named only where the DNA matches it firmly. Clone size is shown for a subset of rows, as once, few, many or a class of expanded clone.

v_call	j_call	clone_size	d_call	cdr3_aa	cdr3_nt
TRBV29-1	TRBJ2-7	-	TRBD2	CSVVLSSGSSYKQYF	TGCAGCGTTGTTCTCTCTAGCGGAAGCTCCTACAAACAGTACTTC
TRBV29-1	TRBJ2-2	-	TRBD2	CSVDQAGGSTGELFF	TGCAGCGTTGACCAAGCGGGGGGGTCCACCGGGGAGCTGTTTTTT
TRBV11-3	TRBJ2-1	-	TRBD1	CAGSSRTPSGRGGTNERSF	TGTGCCGGCAGCTCCCGGACACCCTCGGGGCGAGGGGGCACCAATGAGCGGTCCTTC
TRBV5-4	TRBJ2-3	many	-	CASSAMGGTDTQYF	TGTGCCAGCAGCGCTATGGGGGGAACAGATACGCAGTATTTT
TRBV11-3	TRBJ2-1	-	-	CASNPNGALYNEQFF	TGTGCCAGCAACCCGAACGGGGCGCTCTACAATGAGCAGTTCTTC
TRBV11-3	TRBJ2-2	many	-	CASSPPPGTPNTGELFF	TGTGCCAGCAGCCCCCCCCCCGGGACACCGAACACCGGGGAGCTGTTTTTT
TRBV12-3/TRBV12-4	TRBJ2-1	-	-	CASSLGRGLNRNNEQFF	TGTGCCAGCAGTTTAGGGAGGGGACTGAACCGGAACAACGAGCAGTTCTTC
TRBV12-3/TRBV12-4	TRBJ2-3	-	-	CASGLGGGRFAETQYF	TGTGCCAGCGGGTTGGGGGGTGGGAGGTTTGCAGAAACGCAGTATTTT
TRBV6-1	TRBJ2-3	-	-	CASSVTGGLSTDTQYF	TGTGCCAGCAGCGTTACGGGGGGCTTAAGCACAGATACGCAGTATTTT
TRBV29-1	TRBJ2-5	-	-	CSVERGIVGHQETQYF	TGCAGCGTTGAAAGGGGGATAGTGGGGCACCAAGAGACCCAGTACTTC
TRBV12-3/TRBV12-4	TRBJ1-1	-	-	CVSSFNIQNTEAFF	TGCGTCAGCAGTTTTAACATCCAGAACACTGAAGCTTTCTTT
TRBV29-1	TRBJ2-7	many	TRBD1	CSVRTGDYEQYF	TGCAGCGTTCGGACAGGGGACTACGAGCAGTACTTC
TRBV5-1	TRBJ2-1	many	TRBD2	CASKSVYGGLAGINEQFF	TGCGCCAGCAAATCGGTGTACGGCGGACTAGCGGGGATCAATGAGCAGTTCTTC
TRBV12-3/TRBV12-4	TRBJ1-5	many	-	CASSWGMGGQPQQF	TGTGCCAGCAGCTGGGGCATGGGAGGACAGCCCCAGCAATTT
TRBV6-1	TRBJ2-7	many	-	CASVRDISSYEQYF	TGTGCCAGCGTACGGGACATAAGCTCCTACGAGCAGTACTTC
TRBV12-3/TRBV12-4	TRBJ2-7	once	-	CTSSLGYEQYF	TGTACCAGCAGTTTGGGGTACGAGCAGTACTTC
TRBV11-1	TRBJ1-1	-	-	CAGSLSAETEAFF	TGTGCCGGCAGCTTATCGGCCGAGACTGAAGCTTTCTTT
TRBV12-3/TRBV12-4	TRBJ2-7	-	-	CASHTGIELLNF	TGTGCCAGCCACACGGGTATCGAACTCCTGAACTTT
TRBV6-5	TRBJ1-1	-	-	CASNPWQGTSTEPFF	TGTGCCAGCAATCCCTGGCAGGGGACGAGCACTGAACCTTTCTTT
TRBV6-7	TRBJ2-7	-	TRBD2	CASSCGTSGSLYEQYF	TGTGCCAGCAGTTGCGGAACTAGCGGGAGCCTCTACGAGCAGTACTTC
TRBV7-8	TRBJ2-1	-	-	CASSHRWRGNEQFF	TGTGCCAGCAGCCACAGATGGCGGGGTAATGAGCAGTTCTTC
TRBV4-3	TRBJ2-3	-	-	CASDQDLTEGGTADSTQYF	TGCGCCAGCGACCAAGATCTAACCGAAGGGGGGACGGCGGACAGTACGCAGTATTTT
TRBV20-1	TRBJ1-4	-	TRBD1	CSARDRRGRNEKLFF	TGCAGTGCTAGAGATCGCAGGGGGCGAAATGAAAAACTGTTTTTT
TRBV2	TRBJ1-2	few	-	CASIPGTNYGYTF	TGTGCCAGCATCCCCGGGACTAATTATGGCTACACCTTC
TRBV24-1	TRBJ2-5	many	TRBD2	CATSEPSGNQETQYF	TGTGCCACCAGTGAGCCTAGCGGCAACCAAGAGACCCAGTACTTC
TRBV11-2	TRBJ2-2	-	-	CASTLLRTRELFF	TGTGCCAGCACCTTGTTGAGGACCAGGGAGCTGTTTTTT
TRBV4-1	TRBJ1-1	-	-	CNSSQAFVGNTEAFF	TGCAACAGCAGCCAAGCTTTCGTGGGGAACACTGAAGCTTTCTTT
TRBV4-1	TRBJ1-5	-	-	CASSQEIIQPQHF	TGTGCCAGCAGCCAAGAGATAATTCAGCCCCAGCATTTT
TRBV11-3	TRBJ2-5	-	TRBD2	CVNSLDAGDEETQYF	TGTGTCAACAGCTTAGATGCGGGAGACGAGGAGACCCAGTACTTC
TRBV6-6	TRBJ1-5	many	-	CASNYGDNNGAQHF	TGTGCCAGCAACTACGGAGATAACAACGGAGCCCAGCATTTT
TRBV6-1	TRBJ2-1	many	-	CASSEPYNSRGNEQFF	TGTGCCAGCAGTGAACCCTACAACTCCCGCGGGAATGAGCAGTTCTTC
TRBV7-8	TRBJ2-5	-	TRBD2	CASSLVCGGKETQYF	TGTGCCAGCAGCCTAGTTTGCGGGGGAAAAGAGACCCAGTACTTC